This TCR beta chain derives from a study of spatial heterogeneity in lung cancer. Noted time point: sample taken at primary tumor resection. The donors were approximately 65 patients with non-small cell lung cancer that was early-stage and untreated. The sequenced material consisted of unsorted whole RNA from tumor, nontumor lung or frozen PBMC. Concerning this clonotype: The antigen remains undetermined.

The V gene end was trimmed by 3 bases and the J gene end by 1 base; junction bases not matched to a gene: 14. This CDR3 spans 21 amino acids. The germline V gene has CDR1 SGHNT and CDR2 YYREEE (reference sequence). Findings of the study overall: Counts of expanded alpha and beta TCRs within tumors tracked the tumor nonsynonymous mutation count. The estimate shows that only roughly 7% of tumor T cells were covered for alpha and around 14% for beta chains.

TCRdb analysed the 5' RACE reads with MiXCR anew, one entry per CDR3 protein. The table records roughly 20,000 distinct CDR3 sequences, 4.5% to 5% of them present only once. This rearrangement joins TRBV5-4 to TRBJ2-3, with 16 bases fitting TRBD2. The sequence was obtained from a male donor with early-stage non-small cell lung cancer. The sample consisted of lung tumor tissue, taken at surgery. Here the CDR3 DNA reads TGTGCCAGCAGCTCCCCAGAGCGGGGACTAGCGGGAGGGCGAGGCACAGATACGCAGTATTTT. Translating it yields CASSSPERGLAGGRGTDTQYF.